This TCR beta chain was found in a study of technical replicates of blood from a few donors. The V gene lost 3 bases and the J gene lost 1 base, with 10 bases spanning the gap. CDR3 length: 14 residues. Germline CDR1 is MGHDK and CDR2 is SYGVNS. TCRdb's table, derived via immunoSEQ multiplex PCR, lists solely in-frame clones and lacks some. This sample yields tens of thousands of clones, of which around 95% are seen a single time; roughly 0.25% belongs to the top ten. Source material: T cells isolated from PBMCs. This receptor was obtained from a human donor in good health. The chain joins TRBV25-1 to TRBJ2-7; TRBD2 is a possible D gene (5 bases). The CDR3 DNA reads TGTGCCAGCAGTGACCTAGCCGTTTCCTACGAGCAGTACTTC. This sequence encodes CASSDLAVSYEQYF.